A selection of T cell receptor beta chains follows, all from one sample in a study of lymphopenia after photon versus proton radiotherapy. The protocol was immunoSEQ multiplex PCR, while the TCRdb copy is restricted to in-frame clones and leaves out a portion. The sample records roughly 61,000 clones, roughly nine tenths being singletons. The input for sequencing was peripheral blood, taken from a patient treated with proton-based radiotherapy. These receptors were collected from a man older than 75 with esophageal cancer. CDR3s include the opening cysteine and the closing phenylalanine or tryptophan.

j_call v_call cdr3_aa
TRBJ2-1 TRBV30 CAWSFGAYEQFF
TRBJ1-2 TRBV18 CASSLEVYYGYTF
TRBJ1-5 TRBV5-8 CASSSRQGGQPQHF
TRBJ1-2 TRBV20-1 CSAKAVSGYTF
TRBJ2-2 TRBV29-1 CSVEPGGTGELFF
TRBJ2-6 TRBV5-1 CASSLGGSSGANVLTF
TRBJ2-1 TRBV29-1 CSVANPRASSYNEQFF
TRBJ1-1 TRBV7-2 CASSWNGLNTEAFF
TRBJ2-3 TRBV10-3 CAISFQASTDTQYF
NA TRBV18 CASSPQGAAYEQYF
NA TRBV6-5 CASTLRQGSLEQYF